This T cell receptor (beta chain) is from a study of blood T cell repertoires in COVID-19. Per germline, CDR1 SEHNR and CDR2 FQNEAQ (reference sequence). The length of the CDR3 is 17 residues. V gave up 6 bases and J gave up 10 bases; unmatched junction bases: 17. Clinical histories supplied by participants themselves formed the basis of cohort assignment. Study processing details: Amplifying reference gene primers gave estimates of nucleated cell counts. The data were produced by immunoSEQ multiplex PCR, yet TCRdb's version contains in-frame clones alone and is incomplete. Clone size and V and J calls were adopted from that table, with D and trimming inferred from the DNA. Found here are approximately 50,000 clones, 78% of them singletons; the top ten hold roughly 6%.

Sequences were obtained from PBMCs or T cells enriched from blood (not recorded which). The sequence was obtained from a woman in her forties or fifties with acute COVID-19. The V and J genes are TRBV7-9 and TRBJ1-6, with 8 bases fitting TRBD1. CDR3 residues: CASRLIGQGGMSSPLHF. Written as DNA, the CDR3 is TGTGCCAGCAGGTTAATCGGACAGGGAGGAATGAGCTCACCCCTCCACTTT.